This is a list of T cell receptor beta chains from one sample in a study of T cells in Graves' hyperthyroidism and ophthalmopathy. TCRdb re-analysed the multiplex PCR reads in MiXCR, keeping a single row per CDR3 protein. The sample yields 600,000 to 650,000 distinct CDR3 sequences, about a fifth seen once. The material sequenced was blood. All receptors come from a man younger than 45 with Graves' ophthalmopathy. CDR3s include the opening cysteine and the closing phenylalanine or tryptophan. A D gene is named only where the DNA matches it firmly. Clone sizes are given selectively: once, few, many, or a class where the clone is expanded.

size: few; D: -; J: TRBJ1-1; V: TRBV4-1; CDR3: CASSQDPRGKGPNAFF; DNA: TGCGCCAGCAGCCAAGACCCCCGGGGGAAGGGCCCTAATGCTTTCTTT
size: -; D: TRBD1; J: TRBJ2-2; V: TRBV13; CDR3: CASSSSQGAYGELFF; DNA: TGTGCCAGCAGCTCTTCTCAGGGGGCGTACGGGGAGCTGTTTTTT
size: -; D: -; J: TRBJ2-1; V: TRBV10-2; CDR3: CASRTPGHSNEQFF; DNA: TGCGCCAGCAGGACCCCGGGACATAGCAATGAGCAGTTCTTC
size: few; D: TRBD2; J: TRBJ2-7; V: TRBV9; CDR3: CASSPLAGGTYEQYF; DNA: TGTGCCAGCAGCCCTCTAGCGGGGGGCACCTACGAGCAGTACTTC
size: -; D: TRBD1; J: TRBJ2-7; V: TRBV6-2/TRBV6-3; CDR3: CASSSRDSTYEQYF; DNA: TGTGCCAGCAGTTCCCGGGACAGTACCTACGAGCAGTACTTC
size: few; D: TRBD1; J: TRBJ2-1; V: TRBV10-3; CDR3: CALKRGDRVYNEQFF; DNA: TGTGCCCTCAAACGGGGGGACAGGGTCTACAATGAGCAGTTCTTC
size: few; D: -; J: TRBJ2-2; V: TRBV18; CDR3: CAGTPGTANTGELFF; DNA: TGTGCCGGCACACCGGGAACTGCGAACACCGGGGAGCTGTTTTTT
size: -; D: TRBD2; J: TRBJ2-1; V: TRBV5-1; CDR3: CASRTSSSSGRAHEQFF; DNA: TGCGCCAGCAGGACCTCTTCCTCTAGCGGGAGGGCCCATGAGCAGTTCTTC
size: few; D: TRBD1; J: TRBJ1-2; V: TRBV20-1; CDR3: CSARDRAAYGYTF; DNA: TGCAGTGCCCGGGACAGGGCGGCGTATGGCTACACCTTC
size: -; D: -; J: TRBJ2-1; V: TRBV27; CDR3: CASRPTGSSAEQFF; DNA: TGTGCCAGCAGACCCACCGGCAGCTCTGCTGAGCAGTTCTTC
size: few; D: -; J: TRBJ2-7; V: TRBV5-6; CDR3: CASSLGGVRDEQYF; DNA: TGTGCCAGCAGTCTAGGCGGGGTTCGGGACGAGCAGTACTTC
size: -; D: TRBD1; J: TRBJ2-1; V: TRBV7-8; CDR3: CASSYIQGAYEQFF; DNA: TGTGCCAGCAGCTACATCCAGGGGGCCTATGAGCAGTTCTTC
size: many; D: TRBD1; J: TRBJ1-5; V: TRBV12-3/TRBV12-4; CDR3: CASSLRQGNNQPQHF; DNA: TGTGCCAGCAGTTTAAGACAGGGGAACAATCAGCCCCAGCATTTT
size: few; D: TRBD2; J: TRBJ2-1; V: TRBV28; CDR3: CASSLSGSWNEQFF; DNA: TGTGCCAGCAGCTTGAGCGGGAGCTGGAATGAGCAGTTCTTC
size: -; D: -; J: TRBJ2-1; V: TRBV7-9; CDR3: CASSQSSTEQFF; DNA: TGTGCCAGCAGCCAATCGAGTACTGAGCAGTTCTTC
size: few; D: -; J: TRBJ2-5; V: TRBV6-1; CDR3: CASSEDRDETQYF; DNA: TGTGCCAGCAGTGAAGACAGGGATGAGACCCAGTACTTC
size: -; D: TRBD1; J: TRBJ2-1; V: TRBV6-1; CDR3: CASSEPGGLNEQFF; DNA: TGTGCCAGCAGTGAACCAGGGGGCCTTAATGAGCAGTTCTTC
size: many; D: -; J: TRBJ1-2; V: TRBV28; CDR3: CATTKSYGYTF; DNA: TGTGCCACTACTAAGAGCTATGGCTACACCTTC
size: many; D: TRBD2; J: TRBJ2-1; V: TRBV28; CDR3: CASSFLSGRRNEQFF; DNA: TGTGCCAGCAGTTTCCTTAGCGGGAGGCGCAATGAGCAGTTCTTC
size: -; D: TRBD2; J: TRBJ2-7; V: TRBV5-1; CDR3: CASSFAFRRLAGGAEQYF; DNA: TGCGCCAGCAGCTTCGCATTTAGGCGGCTAGCGGGAGGCGCGGAGCAGTACTTC
size: many; D: TRBD1; J: TRBJ1-2; V: TRBV28; CDR3: CASSLPFPTGDANYGYTF; DNA: TGTGCCAGCAGTTTACCCTTCCCGACAGGGGATGCGAACTATGGCTACACCTTC
size: few; D: -; J: TRBJ1-2; V: TRBV24-1; CDR3: CATSDTGRYGYTF; DNA: TGTGCCACCAGTGACACAGGGCGCTATGGCTACACCTTC
size: few; D: -; J: TRBJ1-4; V: TRBV4-1; CDR3: CASSQDLPGMALGNEKLFF; DNA: TGCGCCAGCAGCCAAGACTTGCCAGGGATGGCGCTGGGTAATGAAAAACTGTTTTTT
size: few; D: TRBD2; J: TRBJ2-3; V: TRBV7-3; CDR3: CASSLIAGGPTDTQYF; DNA: TGTGCCAGCAGCTTAATAGCGGGAGGGCCGACAGATACGCAGTATTTT
size: few; D: TRBD2; J: TRBJ2-3; V: TRBV27; CDR3: CASSPLGGSPDTQYF; DNA: TGTGCCAGCAGCCCCCTTGGCGGGAGTCCCGACACGCAGTATTTT
size: many; D: -; J: TRBJ2-3; V: TRBV24-1; CDR3: CATSDPSGSTDTQYF; DNA: TGTGCCACCAGTGACCCCAGCGGGAGCACAGATACGCAGTATTTT
size: many; D: TRBD1; J: TRBJ2-1; V: TRBV30; CDR3: CAWTRGLYNEQFF; DNA: TGTGCCTGGACTAGGGGGCTATACAATGAGCAGTTCTTC
size: -; D: -; J: TRBJ1-2; V: TRBV7-2; CDR3: CASSSGGMRIRF; DNA: TGTGCCAGCAGCTCTGGGGGGATGCGGATCCGCTTC
size: -; D: TRBD2; J: TRBJ2-1; V: TRBV27; CDR3: CASSQRGRLAADEQFF; DNA: TGTGCCAGCAGTCAACGCGGTAGACTAGCGGCGGATGAGCAGTTCTTC
size: many; D: -; J: TRBJ1-1; V: TRBV28; CDR3: CASSFPQTGPSTEAFF; DNA: TGTGCCAGCAGTTTCCCACAGACGGGACCCTCCACTGAAGCTTTCTTT
size: -; D: -; J: TRBJ2-2; V: TRBV20-1; CDR3: CSASRDTSTGELFF; DNA: TGCAGTGCTAGTCGTGACACCTCCACCGGGGAGCTGTTTTTT
size: -; D: -; J: TRBJ2-7; V: TRBV4-3; CDR3: CASSQDLTGAYEQYF; DNA: TGCGCCAGCAGCCAAGATCTGACTGGAGCCTACGAGCAGTACTTC
size: -; D: TRBD1; J: TRBJ2-3; V: TRBV4-3; CDR3: CASSPNPTGGFTDTQYF; DNA: TGCGCCAGCAGCCCAAACCCGACAGGGGGCTTCACAGATACGCAGTATTTT
size: many; D: -; J: TRBJ2-7; V: TRBV28; CDR3: CASMKRQEVYEQYF; DNA: TGTGCCAGCATGAAACGACAGGAAGTGTACGAGCAGTACTTC
size: -; D: -; J: TRBJ2-5; V: TRBV5-6; CDR3: CASSLVGMGETQYF; DNA: TGTGCCAGCAGCTTGGTAGGGATGGGAGAGACCCAGTACTTC
size: few; D: TRBD2; J: TRBJ2-1; V: TRBV29-1; CDR3: CSGGLAGIYNEQFF; DNA: TGCAGCGGAGGACTAGCGGGAATCTACAATGAGCAGTTCTTC
size: many; D: -; J: TRBJ1-3; V: TRBV2; CDR3: CASRTDSGNTIYF; DNA: TGTGCCAGCAGGACAGACTCTGGAAACACCATATATTTT
size: few; D: -; J: TRBJ2-3; V: TRBV20-1; CDR3: CSARGPGGGMSDTQYF; DNA: TGCAGTGCTAGAGGCCCGGGGGGCGGGATGTCAGATACGCAGTATTTT
size: -; D: -; J: TRBJ2-5; V: TRBV20-1; CDR3: CSASKTSFETQYF; DNA: TGCAGTGCTAGTAAGACTAGTTTCGAGACCCAGTACTTC
size: few; D: -; J: TRBJ1-2; V: TRBV7-8; CDR3: CASSLGVGGSNGYTF; DNA: TGTGCCAGCAGCTTAGGGGTGGGGGGGTCAAATGGCTACACCTTC
size: -; D: TRBD1; J: TRBJ2-7; V: TRBV6-1; CDR3: CASSPSGTGGLGRSRREQYF; DNA: TGTGCCAGCAGCCCGTCGGGGACAGGGGGCCTGGGACGATCACGACGGGAGCAGTACTTC
size: -; D: -; J: TRBJ2-1; V: TRBV20-1; CDR3: CSARTSSSNEQFF; DNA: TGCAGTGCTAGAACTAGCAGTAGTAATGAGCAGTTCTTC
size: -; D: TRBD1; J: TRBJ1-1; V: TRBV19; CDR3: CASSPRDRMNTEAFF; DNA: TGTGCCAGTAGTCCCAGGGACAGAATGAACACTGAAGCTTTCTTT
size: many; D: TRBD1; J: TRBJ2-1; V: TRBV27; CDR3: CASSQQGIRNEQFF; DNA: TGTGCCAGCAGTCAACAGGGGATAAGGAATGAGCAGTTCTTC
size: many; D: -; J: TRBJ1-1; V: TRBV13; CDR3: CASSSRGEGMNTEAFF; DNA: TGTGCCAGCAGCTCGAGGGGGGAGGGAATGAACACTGAAGCTTTCTTT
size: once; D: TRBD2; J: TRBJ2-3; V: TRBV20-1; CDR3: CSAQGKRGRGDAQYF; DNA: TGCAGTGCTCAAGGGAAGCGGGGGCGGGGAGATGCGCAGTATTTT
size: few; D: -; J: TRBJ2-1; V: TRBV19; CDR3: CASSTPNRVHEQFF; DNA: TGTGCCAGTAGTACTCCTAACAGGGTACATGAGCAGTTCTTC
size: -; D: -; J: TRBJ2-3; V: TRBV5-1; CDR3: CASILARWGTDTQYF; DNA: TGCGCCAGCATCCTGGCCAGATGGGGCACAGATACGCAGTATTTT
size: -; D: -; J: TRBJ1-6; V: TRBV2; CDR3: CASSGTGTGSRSPLHF; DNA: TGTGCCAGCAGTGGAACCGGGACCGGGAGTCGTTCACCCCTCCACTTT
size: few; D: -; J: TRBJ2-7; V: TRBV20-1; CDR3: CSARSQPYEQYF; DNA: TGCAGTGCTAGATCCCAGCCCTACGAGCAGTACTTC
size: few; D: -; J: TRBJ1-2; V: TRBV6-1; CDR3: CASNEQGLNYGYTF; DNA: TGTGCCAGCAACGAACAGGGTTTGAACTATGGCTACACCTTC
size: few; D: -; J: TRBJ2-7; V: TRBV10-3; CDR3: CAISNGYEQYF; DNA: TGTGCCATCAGTAACGGATACGAGCAGTACTTC
size: many; D: TRBD1; J: TRBJ2-7; V: TRBV5-1; CDR3: CASSFTGVYYEQYF; DNA: TGCGCCAGCAGCTTTACAGGGGTCTACTACGAGCAGTACTTC
size: many; D: -; J: TRBJ1-1; V: TRBV2; CDR3: CASRGPGGYTEAFF; DNA: TGTGCCAGCAGAGGGCCGGGGGGGTACACTGAAGCTTTCTTT
size: -; D: -; J: TRBJ1-2; V: TRBV20-1; CDR3: CSASLGAAALNGYTF; DNA: TGCAGTGCTAGCTTAGGGGCCGCGGCATTGAATGGCTACACCTTC
size: few; D: TRBD1; J: TRBJ2-5; V: TRBV3-1; CDR3: CASSQYLTGAQETQYF; DNA: TGTGCCAGCAGCCAGTACCTAACAGGGGCCCAAGAGACCCAGTACTTC